The 16 T cell receptor beta chains reported below all come from one sample, sequenced in a study of OX40 agonist ivuxolimab in advanced cancers. Using immunoSEQ multiplex PCR, the repertoire was profiled, and TCRdb retains in-frame clones only, with some absent. The sample yields around 70,000 clones, under 95% seen once. The input for sequencing was CD4+ or CD8+ T cells sorted from blood, taken in a trial of the OX40 agonist ivuxolimab. The receptors were gathered from an adult with an advanced solid tumor such as melanoma, head and neck, liver or kidney cancer.

This clone was detected only once. V usage is TRBV6-1 and J usage is TRBJ2-7; D possibly corresponds to TRBD1 (6 bases). This CDR3 contains 12 residues. The ends were cut back, 5 bases at V and 5 bases at J, with 10 bases in the middle. Germline CDR1 MNHNS, CDR2 SASEGT. CDR3 loop: CASSQRTDEQYF. In DNA, the CDR3 is TGTGCCAGCAGTCAAAGGACAGACGAGCAGTACTTC.

The V gene is TRBV5-1, the J gene TRBJ2-5; 9 nucleotides agree with TRBD1. The CDR3 is 15 residues long. With V trimmed by 2 bases and J by 1 base, 3 bases remained unmatched. Germline CDR1 and CDR2: SGHRS and YFSETQ. The CDR3 here is CASSFTGGPQETQYF. The CDR3 region has the DNA TGCGCCAGCAGCTTTACAGGGGGCCCCCAAGAGACCCAGTACTTC.

The rearrangement joins TRBV7-9 to TRBJ2-7; D is possibly TRBD1 (5 bases). The length of the CDR3 is 13 residues. Germline CDR1 is SEHNR and CDR2 is FQNEAQ (reference sequence). Trimming removed 5 bases from V and 1 base from J, with 9 bases in between. CDR3 sequence: CASSPDTSYEQYF. For the CDR3, the DNA is TGTGCCAGCAGCCCGGACACATCCTACGAGCAGTACTTC. The variable domain in full, with the rest retrieved from reference TRBV7-9 and TRBJ2-7, is DTGVSQNPRHKITKRGQNVTFRCDPISEHNRLYWYRQTLGQGPEFLTYFQNEAQLEKSRLLSDRFSAERPKGSFSTLEIQRTEQGDSAMYLCASSPDTSYEQYFGPGTRLTVT.

This chain uses TRBV5-5 with TRBJ1-5, with D maybe TRBD1 (5 bases). This CDR3 has 17 residues. In germline, CDR1 is SGHKS, CDR2 YYEKEE (reference sequence). The V gene lost 4 bases and the J gene lost 6 bases, with 23 bases spanning the gap. The CDR3 here is CASSPDSFWGVGQPQHF. The DNA of the CDR3 is TGTGCCAGCAGCCCAGACAGCTTCTGGGGCGTCGGTCAGCCCCAGCATTTT.

The V gene is TRBV18, the J gene TRBJ2-5, with 8 bases identical to TRBD1. This CDR3 region has 13 residues. The V gene's germline CDR1 is KGHSH and CDR2 LQKENI. J was trimmed by 3 bases and V by 6 bases; bases with no gene match: 3. CDR3 sequence: CASSPDREETQYF. In DNA form, the CDR3 reads TGTGCCAGCTCTCCGGACAGGGAAGAGACCCAGTACTTC.

This chain links TRBV5-1 with TRBJ1-4; no clear D. The germline V gene has CDR1 SGHRS and CDR2 YFSETQ. V lost 4 bases and J lost 5, with 15 bases in between. This CDR3 is 15 amino acids long. CDR3 nucleotides: TGCGCCAGCAGCCTACGGACGGGGAAGAATGAAAAACTGTTTTTT. Protein sequence: CASSLRTGKNEKLFF.

The chain carries TRBV19 and TRBJ1-4, with no clear D. Trimming cost V 3 bases and J 0 bases, with 8 bases left between them. The CDR3 loop spans 15 amino acids. Per the germline V gene, CDR1 is LNHDA and CDR2 is SQIVND (reference sequence). The CDR3 spells CASSMSSATNEKLFF. The CDR3 DNA reads as TGTGCCAGTAGTATGTCCAGTGCAACTAATGAAAAACTGTTTTTT.

J is TRBJ1-5 and V is TRBV29-1; maybe TRBD1 (6 bases). Germline CDR1 and CDR2: SQVTM and ANQGSEA. Trimming cost V 6 bases and J 0 bases, with 18 bases left between them. This CDR3 has 16 amino acids. The CDR3: CSVTVGTSDSNQPQHF. The CDR3 DNA reads TGCAGCGTCACCGTCGGGACATCAGATAGCAATCAGCCCCAGCATTTT.

The chain is built from TRBV5-1 and TRBJ1-2; TRBD1 matches at 7 bases. Germline CDR1 reads SGHRS; CDR2 reads YFSETQ. With 3 bases clipped from V and 7 bases from J, the junction kept 15 bases outside the gene matches. CDR3 length: 16 amino acids. CDR3: CASSSRVAGGASGYTF. CDR3 DNA: TGCGCCAGCAGCTCGAGAGTAGCAGGGGGGGCAAGTGGCTACACCTTC.

CDR3 in amino acids: CASSRDPPSTDTQYF. The DNA for the CDR3 is TGTGCCAGCTCTCGGGACCCACCTAGCACAGATACGCAGTATTTT. The J gene is TRBJ2-3, the V gene TRBV6-1; D may correspond to TRBD1 or TRBD2 (5 bases each). The CDR3 sequence is 15 residues long. Trimming removed 8 bases from V and 0 bases from J, with 15 bases in between. The germline V gene encodes CDR1 MNHNS and CDR2 SASEGT.

The chain joins TRBV4-1 to TRBJ2-2; D remains ambiguous. V lost 4 bases, J lost 4 bases, and 7 bases lay in between. This CDR3 has 13 amino acids. Germline V gives CDR1 MGHRA, CDR2 YSYEKL. CDR3 DNA: TGCGCCAGCAGCCGCGGCCTCACCGGGGAGCTGTTTTTT. It is translated as CASSRGLTGELFF.

This clone has more than one count but fewer than ten. The CDR3 nucleotides are TGTGCCAGCAGCTTAAAGGTCACAGGGAGATTGGACGAGCAGTACTTC. Encoded protein: CASSLKVTGRLDEQYF. The V call is TRBV7-9, the J call TRBJ2-7, with TRBD1 as a possible D gene (6 bases). V gave up 2 bases and J gave up 5 bases, with 19 bases separating them. This CDR3 contains 16 residues. The germline gives CDR1 SEHNR, CDR2 FQNEAQ (reference sequence).

This chain links TRBV15 with TRBJ2-7; 10 nucleotides align to TRBD1. CDR3 length: 15 residues. From germline, CDR1 is LNHNV and CDR2 YYDKDF (reference sequence). The junction had 6 bases not matched to a gene; V was cut back by 5 bases and J by 2 bases. The CDR3 sequence: CATSPGTGDPYEQYF. The CDR3 DNA reads as TGTGCCACCAGCCCAGGGACAGGGGACCCCTACGAGCAGTACTTC.

The chain recombines TRBV30 with TRBJ2-2, with 8 positions matching TRBD1. The CDR3 consists of 22 residues. Per the germline V gene, CDR1 is GTSNPN and CDR2 is SVGIG (reference sequence). Trimming removed 2 bases from V and 5 bases from J; junction bases left unmatched: 28. CDR3 bases: TGTGCCTGGAGTTTCAGCGGGTCCTCCCCCTCCCAGGGGGCTTATCGGACCGGGGAGCTGTTTTTT. Translated: CAWSFSGSSPSQGAYRTGELFF. Complete variable domain (other parts from reference TRBV30 and TRBJ2-2): SQTIHQWPATLVQPVGSPLSLECTVEGTSNPNLYWYRQAAGRGLQLLFYSVGIGQISSEVPQNLSASRPQDRQFILSSKKLLLSDSGFYLCAWSFSGSSPSQGAYRTGELFFGEGSRLTVL.

The chain has TRBV30 and TRBJ2-5; no reliable D call. Germline values: CDR1 GTSNPN, CDR2 SVGIG (reference sequence). The CDR3 length is 12 residues. Trimming took 1 base from V and 9 from J, leaving 12 bases between them. For the CDR3, the DNA is TGTGCCTGGAGTGGCTTTGCATTGCCCCAGTACTTC. This codes for CAWSGFALPQYF.

This clone was seen a handful of times. CDR3 in amino acids: CASHGGRQTGELFF. CDR3 nucleotides: TGTGCCAGCCACGGGGGGAGGCAGACCGGGGAGCTGTTTTTT. The J gene is TRBJ2-2, the V gene TRBV2; 7 positions match TRBD2. CDR1 is SNHLY and CDR2 is FYNNEI in the germline V gene. With V trimmed by 8 bases and J by 5 bases, 8 bases remained unmatched. The CDR3 is 14 residues long.